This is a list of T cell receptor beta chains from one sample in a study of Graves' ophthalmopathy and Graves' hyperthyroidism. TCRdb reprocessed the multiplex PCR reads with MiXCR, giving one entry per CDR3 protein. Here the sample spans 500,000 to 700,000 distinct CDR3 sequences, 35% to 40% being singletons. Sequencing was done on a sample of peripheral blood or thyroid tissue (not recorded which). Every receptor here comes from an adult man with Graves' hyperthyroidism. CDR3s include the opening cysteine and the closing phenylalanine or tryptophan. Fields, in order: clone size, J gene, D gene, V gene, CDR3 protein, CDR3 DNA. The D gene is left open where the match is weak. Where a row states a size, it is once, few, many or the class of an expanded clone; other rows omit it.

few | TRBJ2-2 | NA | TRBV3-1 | CASSQLSGLRTGELFF | TGTGCCAGCAGCCAATTAAGCGGACTAAGGACCGGGGAGCTGTTTTTT
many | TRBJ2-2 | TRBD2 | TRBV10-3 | CAIREPSGANTGELFF | TGTGCCATCAGAGAGCCTAGCGGGGCAAACACCGGGGAGCTGTTTTTT
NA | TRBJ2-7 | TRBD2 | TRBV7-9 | CASSLTSGSYNEQYF | TGTGCCAGCAGCTTAACTAGCGGGAGTTACAATGAGCAGTACTTC
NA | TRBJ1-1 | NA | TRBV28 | CASAPTGRLNTEAFF | TGTGCCAGTGCCCCGACAGGCCGATTGAACACTGAAGCTTTCTTT
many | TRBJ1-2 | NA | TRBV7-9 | CASSPTNINYGYTF | TGTGCCAGCAGCCCAACGAACATCAACTATGGCTACACCTTC
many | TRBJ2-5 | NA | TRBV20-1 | CSASGGSRETQYF | TGCAGTGCTAGCGGGGGAAGTAGAGAGACCCAGTACTTC
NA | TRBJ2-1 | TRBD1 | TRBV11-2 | CASRDREEGHNEQFF | TGTGCCAGCAGGGACAGGGAGGAGGGGCACAATGAGCAGTTCTTC
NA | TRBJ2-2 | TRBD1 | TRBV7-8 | CASSQEGQVRSGELFF | TGTGCCAGCAGCCAAGAGGGACAGGTTCGATCCGGGGAGCTGTTTTTT
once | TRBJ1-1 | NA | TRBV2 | CASSALEGPGMDTEAFF | TGTGCCAGCAGTGCCCTGGAAGGCCCGGGGATGGACACTGAAGCTTTCTTT
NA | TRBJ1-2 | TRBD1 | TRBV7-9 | CASSFRDRGDISGYTF | TGTGCCAGCAGCTTCCGGGACAGGGGGGACATTAGTGGCTACACCTTC
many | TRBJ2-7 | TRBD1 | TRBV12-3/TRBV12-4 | CASSDRGDGEQYF | TGTGCCAGCAGTGACAGGGGAGATGGGGAGCAGTACTTC
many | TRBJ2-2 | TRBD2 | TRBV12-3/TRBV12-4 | CASSSPSGTGELFF | TGTGCCAGCAGTTCCCCTAGCGGTACCGGGGAGCTGTTTTTT
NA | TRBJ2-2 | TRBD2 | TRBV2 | CASSVTSGGTGELFF | TGTGCCAGCAGTGTAACTAGCGGAGGGACCGGGGAGCTGTTTTTT
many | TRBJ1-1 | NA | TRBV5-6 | CASSLDRAAEAFF | TGTGCCAGCAGCTTGGATCGAGCCGCTGAAGCTTTCTTT
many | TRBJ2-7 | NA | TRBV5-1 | CASSFQGLGYEQYF | TGCGCCAGCAGCTTTCAGGGGCTGGGCTACGAGCAGTACTTC
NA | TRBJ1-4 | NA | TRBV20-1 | CSARAGRGGKLFF | TGCAGTGCTAGAGCGGGGCGGGGTGGGAAACTGTTTTTT
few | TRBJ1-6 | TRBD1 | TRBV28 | CASSLETGGNSPLHF | TGTGCCAGCAGTTTAGAGACAGGGGGAAATTCACCCCTCCACTTT
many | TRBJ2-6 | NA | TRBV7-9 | CASSRTSPSSGANVLTF | TGTGCCAGCAGCCGAACGAGTCCCAGCTCTGGGGCCAACGTCCTGACTTTC
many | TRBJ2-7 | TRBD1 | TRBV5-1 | CASNELGQGGAEQYF | TGCGCCAGCAACGAACTCGGACAGGGAGGTGCGGAGCAGTACTTC
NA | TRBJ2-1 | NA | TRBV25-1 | CASSEKGSSYNEQFF | TGTGCCAGCAGTGAAAAAGGGAGCTCCTACAATGAGCAGTTCTTC
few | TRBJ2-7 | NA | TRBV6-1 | CASSELDSTFLGNEQYF | TGTGCCAGCAGTGAATTAGACTCAACTTTCCTCGGCAACGAGCAGTACTTC
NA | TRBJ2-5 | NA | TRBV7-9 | CAWSVGVIQETQYF | TGTGCCTGGAGTGTAGGCGTTATACAAGAGACCCAGTACTTC
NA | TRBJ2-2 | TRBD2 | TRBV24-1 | CATSDLQSGRGTGELFF | TGTGCCACCAGTGATTTGCAAAGCGGGAGAGGAACCGGGGAGCTGTTTTTT
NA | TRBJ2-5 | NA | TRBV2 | CASTQRVILQETQYF | TGTGCCAGCACCCAGCGGGTGATACTCCAAGAGACCCAGTACTTC
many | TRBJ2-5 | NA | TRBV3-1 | CASSLIMKTQYF | TGTGCCAGCAGCCTCATAATGAAGACCCAGTACTTC
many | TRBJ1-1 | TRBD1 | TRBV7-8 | CASSLPGGNTEAFF | TGTGCCAGCAGCTTACCAGGGGGGAACACTGAAGCTTTCTTT
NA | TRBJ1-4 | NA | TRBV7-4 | CASSPEGAQDEKLFF | TGTGCCAGCAGCCCCGAAGGGGCGCAGGATGAAAAACTGTTTTTT
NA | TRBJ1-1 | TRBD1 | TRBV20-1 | CSPADRLSTEAFF | TGCAGTCCTGCGGACAGGTTGAGTACTGAAGCTTTCTTT
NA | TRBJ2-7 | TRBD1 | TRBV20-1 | CSKDRGNGYEQYF | TGCAGTAAGGACAGGGGGAATGGCTACGAGCAGTACTTC
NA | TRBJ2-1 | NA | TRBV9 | CASSVAMQPTRSYNEQFF | TGTGCCAGCAGCGTAGCTATGCAACCCACCCGGTCCTACAATGAGCAGTTCTTC
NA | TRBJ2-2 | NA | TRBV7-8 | CASSLQGNTGELLF | TGTGCCAGCAGCTTACAGGGGAACACCGGGGAGCTGCTTTTT
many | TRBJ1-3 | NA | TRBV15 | CATSRDSNSGNTIYF | TGTGCCACCAGCAGAGATTCGAACAGTGGAAACACCATATATTTT
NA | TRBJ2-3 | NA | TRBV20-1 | CSATQFRGGSTDTQYF | TGCAGTGCTACCCAGTTCAGGGGTGGGTCGACAGATACGCAGTATTTT
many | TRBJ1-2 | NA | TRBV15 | CATSRDSRAYGYTF | TGTGCCACCAGCAGAGATTCCCGTGCTTATGGCTACACCTTC
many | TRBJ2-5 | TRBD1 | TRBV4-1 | CASSQDGTASVTQYF | TGCGCCAGCAGCCAAGACGGGACAGCAAGTGTGACCCAGTACTTC
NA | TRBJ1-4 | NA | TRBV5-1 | CASSLGENTATNEKLFF | TGCGCCAGCAGCTTGGGGGAAAATACTGCAACTAATGAAAAACTGTTTTTT
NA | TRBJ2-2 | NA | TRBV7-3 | CASSLTGGWGTGELFF | TGTGCCAGCAGCTTAACTGGCGGGTGGGGCACCGGGGAGCTGTTTTTT
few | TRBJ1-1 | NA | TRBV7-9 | CASTVTGHLGTEAFF | TGTGCCAGCACCGTGACAGGTCACCTAGGGACTGAAGCTTTCTTT
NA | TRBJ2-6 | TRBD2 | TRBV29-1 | CSVGLAGFNPSGANVPTF | TGCAGCGTTGGGCTAGCGGGATTTAACCCCTCTGGGGCCAACGTCCCGACTTTC
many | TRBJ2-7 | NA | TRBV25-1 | CASSEYSLTAQYF | TGTGCCAGCAGTGAATATTCGCTGACGGCCCAGTACTTC
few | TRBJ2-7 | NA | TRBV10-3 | CAISESGAEYEQYF | TGTGCCATCAGTGAGTCAGGGGCAGAGTACGAGCAGTACTTC
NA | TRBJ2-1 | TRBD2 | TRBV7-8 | CASSLKGLAAFGGEQFF | TGTGCCAGCAGCTTAAAGGGACTAGCGGCGTTCGGCGGTGAGCAGTTCTTC
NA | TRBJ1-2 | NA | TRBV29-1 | CSVDRAGLTNYGYTF | TGCAGCGTTGATCGGGCAGGTTTGACTAACTATGGCTACACCTTC
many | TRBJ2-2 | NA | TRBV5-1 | CASTRWTANTGELFF | TGCGCCAGCACGCGGTGGACAGCGAACACCGGGGAGCTGTTTTTT
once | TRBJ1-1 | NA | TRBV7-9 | CASSLYQEGPNTEAFF | TGTGCCAGCAGCTTATATCAGGAGGGTCCCAACACTGAAGCTTTCTTT
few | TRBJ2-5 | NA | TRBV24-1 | CATSEWAGETQYF | TGTGCCACCAGTGAGTGGGCGGGAGAGACCCAGTACTTC
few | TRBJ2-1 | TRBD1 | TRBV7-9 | CASSLFLGDRGYNEQFF | TGTGCCAGCAGCTTATTCCTCGGGGACAGGGGCTACAATGAGCAGTTCTTC
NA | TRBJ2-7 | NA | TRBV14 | CASSQGLRQGPPYEQYF | TGTGCCAGCAGCCAAGGGCTTCGTCAGGGCCCGCCCTACGAGCAGTACTTC
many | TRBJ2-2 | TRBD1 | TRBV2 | CASSSGGTGELFF | TGTGCCAGCAGTTCAGGGGGCACCGGGGAGCTGTTTTTT
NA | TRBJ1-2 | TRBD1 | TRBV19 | CASSLDREYGYIF | TGTGCCAGTAGCCTCGACAGGGAGTATGGCTACATCTTC
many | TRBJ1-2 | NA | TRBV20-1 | CSASFGVSDYGYTF | TGCAGTGCTAGTTTCGGGGTCAGCGACTATGGCTACACCTTC
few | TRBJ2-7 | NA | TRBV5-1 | CASSLEGDEQYF | TGCGCCAGCAGCTTGGAAGGGGATGAGCAGTACTTC
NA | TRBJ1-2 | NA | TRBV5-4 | CASSLSSIVYYGYTF | TGTGCCAGCAGCTTGAGTTCGATAGTCTACTATGGCTACACCTTC
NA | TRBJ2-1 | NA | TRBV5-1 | CASSLEMDNEQFF | TGCGCCAGCAGCTTGGAGATGGACAATGAGCAGTTCTTC
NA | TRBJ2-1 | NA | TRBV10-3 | CAIKGGRPYNEQFF | TGTGCCATCAAGGGGGGCAGACCCTACAATGAGCAGTTCTTC
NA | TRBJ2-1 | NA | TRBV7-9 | CASSLVSPGQFF | TGTGCCAGCAGCTTAGTATCGCCTGGCCAGTTCTTC
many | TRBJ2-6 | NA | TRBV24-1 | CATSDRRERGLSGANVLTF | TGTGCCACCAGTGACAGGAGGGAACGGGGGCTCTCTGGGGCCAACGTCCTGACTTTC